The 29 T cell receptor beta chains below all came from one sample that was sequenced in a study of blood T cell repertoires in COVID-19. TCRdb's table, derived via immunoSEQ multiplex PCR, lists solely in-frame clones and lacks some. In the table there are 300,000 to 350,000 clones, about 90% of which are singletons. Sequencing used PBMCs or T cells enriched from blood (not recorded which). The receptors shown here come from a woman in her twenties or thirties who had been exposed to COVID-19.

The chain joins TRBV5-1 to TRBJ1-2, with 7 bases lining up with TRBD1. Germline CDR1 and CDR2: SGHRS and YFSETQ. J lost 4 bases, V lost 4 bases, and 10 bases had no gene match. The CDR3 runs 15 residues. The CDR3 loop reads CASSATGVVGYGYTF. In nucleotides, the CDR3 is TGCGCCAGCAGCGCTACAGGGGTAGTTGGCTATGGCTACACCTTC.

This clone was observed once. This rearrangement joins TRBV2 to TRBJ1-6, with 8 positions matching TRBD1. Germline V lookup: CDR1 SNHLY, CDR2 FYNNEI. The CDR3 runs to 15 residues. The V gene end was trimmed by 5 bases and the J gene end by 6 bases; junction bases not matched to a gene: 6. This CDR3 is CASSSTGVGNSPLHF. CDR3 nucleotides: TGTGCCAGCAGTTCGACAGGGGTGGGTAATTCACCCCTCCACTTT.

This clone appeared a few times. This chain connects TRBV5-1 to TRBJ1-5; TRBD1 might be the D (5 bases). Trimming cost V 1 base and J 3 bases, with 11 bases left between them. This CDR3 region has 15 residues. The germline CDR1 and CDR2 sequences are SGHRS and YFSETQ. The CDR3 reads CASSLLGGTNQPQHF. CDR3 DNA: TGCGCCAGCAGCTTGTTGGGGGGGACCAATCAGCCCCAGCATTTT.

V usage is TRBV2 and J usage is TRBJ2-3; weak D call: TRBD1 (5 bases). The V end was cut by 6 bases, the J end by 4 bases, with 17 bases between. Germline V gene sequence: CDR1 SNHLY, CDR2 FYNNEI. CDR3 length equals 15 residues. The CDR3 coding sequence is TGTGCCAGCAGACGTTCGCAGGGTTTCTCAGATACGCAGTATTTT. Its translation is CASRRSQGFSDTQYF.

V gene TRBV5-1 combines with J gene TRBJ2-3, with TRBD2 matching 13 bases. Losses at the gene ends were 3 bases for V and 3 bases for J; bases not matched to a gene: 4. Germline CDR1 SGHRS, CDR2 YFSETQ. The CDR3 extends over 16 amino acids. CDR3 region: CASSSGLAGVTDTQYF. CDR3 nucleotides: TGCGCCAGCAGCTCAGGACTAGCGGGAGTAACAGATACGCAGTATTTT.

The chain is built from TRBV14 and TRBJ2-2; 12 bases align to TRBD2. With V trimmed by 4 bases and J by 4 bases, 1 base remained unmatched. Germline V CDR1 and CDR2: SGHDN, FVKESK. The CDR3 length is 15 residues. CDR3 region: CASSRLAGATGELFF. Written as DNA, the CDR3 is TGTGCCAGCAGCCGACTAGCGGGAGCCACCGGGGAGCTGTTTTTT. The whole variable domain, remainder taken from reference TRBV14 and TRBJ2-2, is EAGVTQFPSHSVIEKGQTVTLRCDPISGHDNLYWYRRVMGKEIKFLLHFVKESKQDESGMPNNRFLAERTGGTYSTLKVQPAELEDSGVYFCASSRLAGATGELFFGEGSRLTVL.

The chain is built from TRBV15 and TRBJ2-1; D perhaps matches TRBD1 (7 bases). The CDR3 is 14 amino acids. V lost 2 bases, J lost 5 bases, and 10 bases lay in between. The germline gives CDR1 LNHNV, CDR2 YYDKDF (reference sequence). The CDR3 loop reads CATSRIRGDNEQFF. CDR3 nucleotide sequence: TGTGCCACCAGCAGAATCAGGGGGGACAATGAGCAGTTCTTC. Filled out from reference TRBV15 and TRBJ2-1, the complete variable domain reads DAMVIQNPRYQVTQFGKPVTLSCSQTLNHNVMYWYQQKSSQAPKLLFHYYDKDFNNEADTPDNFQSRRPNTSFCFLDIRSPGLGDTAMYLCATSRIRGDNEQFFGPGTRLTVL.

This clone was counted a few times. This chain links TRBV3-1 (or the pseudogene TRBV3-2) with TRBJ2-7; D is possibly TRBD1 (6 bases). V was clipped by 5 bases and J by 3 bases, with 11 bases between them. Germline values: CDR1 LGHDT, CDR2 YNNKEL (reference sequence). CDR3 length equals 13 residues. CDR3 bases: TGTGCCAGCAGCTCCAGGGGAATCTACGAGCAGTACTTC. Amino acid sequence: CASSSRGIYEQYF.

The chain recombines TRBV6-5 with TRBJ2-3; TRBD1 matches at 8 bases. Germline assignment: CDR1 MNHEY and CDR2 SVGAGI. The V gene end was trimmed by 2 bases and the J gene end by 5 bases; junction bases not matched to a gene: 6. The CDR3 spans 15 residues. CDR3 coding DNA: TGTGCCAGCAGTTACGGACAGGGTGACGGAGATACGCAGTATTTT. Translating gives CASSYGQGDGDTQYF.

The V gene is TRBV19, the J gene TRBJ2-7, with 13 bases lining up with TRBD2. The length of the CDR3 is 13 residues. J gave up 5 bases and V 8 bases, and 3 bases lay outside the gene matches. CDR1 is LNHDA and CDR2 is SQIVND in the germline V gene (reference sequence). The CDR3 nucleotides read TGTGCCAGTCGACTAGCGGGAGGCCACGAGCAGTACTTC. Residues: CASRLAGGHEQYF.

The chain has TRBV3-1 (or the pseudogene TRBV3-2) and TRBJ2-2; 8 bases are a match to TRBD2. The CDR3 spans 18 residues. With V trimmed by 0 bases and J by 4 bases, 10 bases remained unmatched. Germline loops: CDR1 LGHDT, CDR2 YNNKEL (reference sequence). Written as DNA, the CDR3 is TGTGCCAGCAGCCAAGATTGGGCCGATCGGGGGGGCACCGGGGAGCTGTTTTTT. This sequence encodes CASSQDWADRGGTGELFF.

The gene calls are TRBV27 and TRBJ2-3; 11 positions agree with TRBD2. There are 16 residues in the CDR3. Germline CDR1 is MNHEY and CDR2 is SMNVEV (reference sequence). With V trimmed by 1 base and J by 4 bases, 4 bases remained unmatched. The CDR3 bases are TGTGCCAGCAGTTTATTAGCGGGAGGGCCCTCAGATACGCAGTATTTT. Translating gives CASSLLAGGPSDTQYF.

The CDR3: CASNPWGDEQFF. CDR3 coding DNA: TGTGCCAGCAACCCCTGGGGCGATGAGCAGTTCTTC. The chain employs TRBV6-5 and TRBJ2-1, with a weak D call TRBD1 (5 bases). Germline assignment: CDR1 MNHEY and CDR2 SVGAGI. V was trimmed by 7 bases and J by 8 bases, leaving 12 bases between them. The CDR3 is 12 residues long.

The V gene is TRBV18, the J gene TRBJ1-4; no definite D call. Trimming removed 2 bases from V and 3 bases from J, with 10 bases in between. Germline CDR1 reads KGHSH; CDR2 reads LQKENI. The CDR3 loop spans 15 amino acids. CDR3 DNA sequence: TGTGCCAGCTCACCAATGGTGGCCCCTAATGAAAAACTGTTTTTT. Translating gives CASSPMVAPNEKLFF.

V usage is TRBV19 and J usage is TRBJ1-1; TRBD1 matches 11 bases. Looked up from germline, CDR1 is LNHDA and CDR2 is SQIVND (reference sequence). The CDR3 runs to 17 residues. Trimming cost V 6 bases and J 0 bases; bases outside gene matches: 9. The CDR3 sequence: CASRPRGQGVMNTEAFF. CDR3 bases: TGTGCCAGTAGACCCAGGGGACAGGGGGTTATGAACACTGAAGCTTTCTTT.

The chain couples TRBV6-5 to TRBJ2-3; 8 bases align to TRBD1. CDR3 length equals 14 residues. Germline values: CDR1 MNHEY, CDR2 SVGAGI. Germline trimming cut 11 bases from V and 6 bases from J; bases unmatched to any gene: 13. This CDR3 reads CAANRQGAMDTQYF. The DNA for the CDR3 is TGTGCCGCTAACAGGCAGGGGGCTATGGATACGCAGTATTTT.

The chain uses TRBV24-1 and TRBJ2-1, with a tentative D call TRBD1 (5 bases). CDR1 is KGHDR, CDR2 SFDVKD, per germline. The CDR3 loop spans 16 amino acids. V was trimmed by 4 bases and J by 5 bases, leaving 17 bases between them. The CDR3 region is CATSDSPRTSHNEQFF. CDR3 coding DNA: TGTGCCACCAGTGACTCCCCCAGGACAAGTCACAATGAGCAGTTCTTC.

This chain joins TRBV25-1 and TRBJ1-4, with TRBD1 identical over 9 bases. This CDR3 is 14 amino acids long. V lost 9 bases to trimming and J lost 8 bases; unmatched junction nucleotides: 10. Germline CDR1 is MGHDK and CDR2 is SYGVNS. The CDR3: CARRPGQGREKLFF. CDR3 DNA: TGTGCCAGGCGACCGGGACAGGGTAGGGAAAAACTGTTTTTT.

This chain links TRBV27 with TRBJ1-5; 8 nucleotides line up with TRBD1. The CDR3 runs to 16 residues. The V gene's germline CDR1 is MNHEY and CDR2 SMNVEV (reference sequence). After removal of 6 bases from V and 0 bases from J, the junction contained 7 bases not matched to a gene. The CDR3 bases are TGTGCCAGCAGCACCGGGACAGGTCTTAGCAATCAGCCCCAGCATTTT. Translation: CASSTGTGLSNQPQHF.

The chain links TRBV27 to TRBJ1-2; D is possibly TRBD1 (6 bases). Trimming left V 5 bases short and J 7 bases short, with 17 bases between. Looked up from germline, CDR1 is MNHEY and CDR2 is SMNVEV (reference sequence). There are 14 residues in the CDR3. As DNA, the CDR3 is TGTGCCAGCAGTACCCCTCTCACAGGGAGTGGCTACACCTTC. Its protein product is CASSTPLTGSGYTF.

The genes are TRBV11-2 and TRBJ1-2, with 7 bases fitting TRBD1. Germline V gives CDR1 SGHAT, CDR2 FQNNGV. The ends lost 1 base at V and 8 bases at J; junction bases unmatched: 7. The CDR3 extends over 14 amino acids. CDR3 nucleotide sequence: TGTGCCAGCAGCTTAGCAGGGGGATTTCGCGGCTACACCTTC. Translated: CASSLAGGFRGYTF.

The CDR3 loop is CAWGTGEAYEQYF. CDR3 DNA: TGTGCCTGGGGGACAGGGGAAGCCTACGAGCAGTACTTC. The chain carries TRBV30 and TRBJ2-7; 10 nucleotides match TRBD1. The V segment lost 5 bases and the J segment 2 bases; nucleotides outside the gene matches: 3. The CDR3 is made up of 13 amino acids. Germline V gene data show CDR1 as GTSNPN and CDR2 as SVGIG (reference sequence).

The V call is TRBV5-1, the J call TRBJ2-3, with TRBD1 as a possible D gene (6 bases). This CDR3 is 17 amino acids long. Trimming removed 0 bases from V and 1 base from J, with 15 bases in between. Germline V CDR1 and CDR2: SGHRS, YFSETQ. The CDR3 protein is CASSLVGGKRGTDTQYF. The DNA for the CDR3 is TGCGCCAGCAGCTTGGTAGGGGGTAAGAGGGGCACAGATACGCAGTATTTT.

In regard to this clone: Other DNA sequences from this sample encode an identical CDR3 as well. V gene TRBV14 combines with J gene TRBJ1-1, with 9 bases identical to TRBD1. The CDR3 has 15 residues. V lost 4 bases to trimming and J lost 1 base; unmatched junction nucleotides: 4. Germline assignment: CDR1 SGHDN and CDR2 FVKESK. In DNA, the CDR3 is TGTGCCAGCAGCCCCAACAGGGGGCAGAACACTGAAGCTTTCTTT. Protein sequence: CASSPNRGQNTEAFF.

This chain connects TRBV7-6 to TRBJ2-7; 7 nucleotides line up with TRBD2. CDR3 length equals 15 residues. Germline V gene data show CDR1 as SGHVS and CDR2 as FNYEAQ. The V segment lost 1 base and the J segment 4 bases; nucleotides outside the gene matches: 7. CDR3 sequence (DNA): TGTGCCAGCAGCTTAGAGGCAGGGACTACGTACGAGCAGTACTTC. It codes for CASSLEAGTTYEQYF.

The CDR3 DNA reads TGTGCCAGCAGCTTATCCGCGGGAGCCTACAATGAGCAGTTCTTC. Its translation: CASSLSAGAYNEQFF. The V call is TRBV7-2, the J call TRBJ2-1, with 7 positions matching TRBD2. Losses at the gene ends were 2 bases for V and 2 bases for J; bases not matched to a gene: 3. CDR1 and CDR2 (germline): SGHTA, FQGNSA. The CDR3 loop spans 15 amino acids.

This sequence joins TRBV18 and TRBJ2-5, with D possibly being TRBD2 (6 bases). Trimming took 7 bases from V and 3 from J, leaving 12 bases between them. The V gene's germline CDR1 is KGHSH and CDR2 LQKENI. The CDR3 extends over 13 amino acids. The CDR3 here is CASYRTIEETQYF. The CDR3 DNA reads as TGTGCCAGCTATCGGACTATCGAAGAGACCCAGTACTTC. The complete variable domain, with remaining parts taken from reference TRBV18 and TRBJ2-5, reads NAGVMQNPRHLVRRRGQEARLRCSPMKGHSHVYWYRQLPEEGLKFMVYLQKENIIDESGMPKERFSAEFPKEGPSILRIQQVVRGDSAAYFCASYRTIEETQYFGPGTRLLVL.

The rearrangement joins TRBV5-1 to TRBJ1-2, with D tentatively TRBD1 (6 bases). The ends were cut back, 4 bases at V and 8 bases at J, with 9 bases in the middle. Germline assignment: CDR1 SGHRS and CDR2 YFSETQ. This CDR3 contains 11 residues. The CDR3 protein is CASSRGIGYTF. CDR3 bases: TGCGCCAGCAGCAGGGGGATCGGCTACACCTTC.

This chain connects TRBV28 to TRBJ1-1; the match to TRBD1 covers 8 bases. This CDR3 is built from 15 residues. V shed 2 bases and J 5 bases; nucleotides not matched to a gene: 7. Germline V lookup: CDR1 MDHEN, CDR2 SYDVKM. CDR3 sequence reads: CASSLLARGRTEAFF. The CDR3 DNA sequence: TGTGCCAGCAGTTTACTTGCCAGGGGGCGTACTGAAGCTTTCTTT.